This TCR beta chain comes out of a study of vaccination and CD4 T cells after COVID-19. A note on this clonotype: Its target is not known.

Regarding treatment: roughly 11-day PBMC culture with coronavirus spike peptide pools or control peptides (ViraFEST assay). ViraFEST enlarged antigen-specific T cell populations with peptide pools and afterwards sequenced TCRs. CDR1 MDHEN and CDR2 SYDVKM come from the germline V gene. The CDR3 covers 14 residues. V lost 3 bases to trimming and J lost 5 bases, with 10 bases between them. The Oncomine TCR Beta short-read assay was what sequenced the DNA obtained from cultured CD4+ T cells. MiXCR, run by TCRdb on the PCR reads, gives a single entry per CDR3 protein. The sample comprises tens of thousands of distinct CDR3 sequences, 44% of which are singletons, and about 20% rests with the top ten.

The chain recombines TRBV28 with TRBJ1-4, with D perhaps matching TRBD1 (5 bases). This sequence was found in a human donor who received a COVID-19 vaccine. The starting material was CD4+ T cells from blood, cultured in vitro, obtained before SARS-CoV-2 vaccination. The CDR3 DNA sequence: TGTGCCAGCAGTTTTGGGGGAGTGAATGAAAAACTGTTTTTT. It encodes CASSFGGVNEKLFF.